These 25 T cell receptor beta chains came from one sample sequenced in a study of blood T cells in healthy people across ages. Combining a sample-barcoded 5' primer with a J-beta primer mix, a second PCR ran for 7 to 11 cycles. MiXCR was run by TCRdb on the 5' RACE reads, yielding one entry per CDR3 protein. The sample has about 1.5 million distinct CDR3 sequences; approximately 43% are singletons. The sample taken for sequencing was blood. The origin of the receptors is a woman between 18 and 29 years old in good health.

This clonotype was counted only a few times. The V call is TRBV29-1, the J call TRBJ2-6; weak D call: TRBD1 (6 bases). CDR1 is SQVTM, CDR2 ANQGSEA, per germline. Trimming cost V 7 bases and J 0 bases, with 7 bases left between them. The CDR3 covers 13 residues. CDR3: CSARGSGANVLTF. CDR3 DNA: TGCAGCGCCAGGGGCTCTGGGGCCAACGTCCTGACTTTC.

This chain connects TRBV4-1 to TRBJ2-1, with D perhaps matching TRBD2 (6 bases). This CDR3 contains 16 residues. The germline gives CDR1 MGHRA, CDR2 YSYEKL. V was trimmed by 4 bases and J by 4 bases, leaving 17 bases between them. The CDR3 sequence is CASSLPFAGTYNEQFF. In DNA, the CDR3 is TGCGCCAGCAGCCTTCCATTTGCGGGGACTTACAATGAGCAGTTCTTC.

The chain links TRBV27 to TRBJ2-1, with 9 bases identical to TRBD1. Germline lookup yields CDR1 MNHEY and CDR2 SMNVEV (reference sequence). The CDR3 has 17 residues. The trim removed 0 bases at V and 9 bases at J, leaving 12 bases unmatched. The CDR3 DNA reads TGTGCCAGCAGTTTATCTAGGACAGGGGCGCATCTGGCTGAGCAGTTCTTC. Its translation: CASSLSRTGAHLAEQFF.

This clonotype was detected a few times. This sequence joins TRBV20-1 and TRBJ2-3, with TRBD2 identical over 9 bases. Germline V gene data show CDR1 as DFQATT and CDR2 as SNEGSKA (reference sequence). V was pared by 4 bases and J by 0 bases, with 11 bases of the junction left unmatched. There are 17 residues in the CDR3. The CDR3 DNA sequence: TGCAGTGCTAAGGGGCTAGCGGGATACTCTAGCACAGATACGCAGTATTTT. Translation: CSAKGLAGYSSTDTQYF.

The chain couples TRBV4-3 to TRBJ2-1; D may be TRBD2 (6 bases). CDR1 and CDR2 (germline): LGHNA, YSLEER. This CDR3 contains 15 residues. Trimming pared 1 base from V and 3 bases from J, leaving 10 bases between. This chain's CDR3 is CASSQVSGSYNEQFF. The CDR3 DNA reads as TGCGCCAGCAGCCAAGTTAGCGGTAGCTACAATGAGCAGTTCTTC.

V gene TRBV24-1 combines with J gene TRBJ2-3, with TRBD1 as a possible D gene (6 bases). The CDR3 sequence is 15 residues long. V dropped 1 base and J dropped 3 bases, with 10 bases sitting between them. Germline V gene sequence: CDR1 KGHDR, CDR2 SFDVKD. The CDR3 spells CATSDFKQGTDTQYF. The DNA for the CDR3 is TGTGCCACCAGTGATTTCAAACAGGGAACAGATACGCAGTATTTT.

The V gene is TRBV6-5, the J gene TRBJ1-4, with TRBD1 matching over 7 bases. The junction had 4 bases not matched to a gene; V was cut back by 5 bases and J by 7 bases. Germline loops: CDR1 MNHEY, CDR2 SVGAGI. This CDR3 contains 13 residues. CDR3 amino acids: CASSHDRAEKLFF. CDR3 sequence (DNA): TGTGCCAGCAGTCACGACAGGGCTGAAAAACTGTTTTTT.

This clonotype was recorded once. V usage is TRBV3-1 and J usage is TRBJ1-3; D uncertain. The CDR3 runs 16 residues. V shed 2 bases and J shed 3 bases, with 14 bases lying between them. Per germline, CDR1 LGHDT and CDR2 YNNKEL (reference sequence). The CDR3 protein is CASSQRLRGVGNTIYF. The CDR3 region has the DNA TGTGCCAGCAGCCAACGGCTCCGCGGCGTTGGAAACACCATATATTTT.

The genes are TRBV4-1 and TRBJ1-2; 7 positions match TRBD1. Trimming at V came to 2 bases and at J to 4 bases, leaving 10 bases not matched to a gene. The CDR3 sequence is 16 residues long. Germline V gives CDR1 MGHRA, CDR2 YSYEKL. The CDR3, as DNA: TGCGCCAGCAGCCAACAAAGACAGGGAGTCCCCTATGGCTACACCTTC. Protein product: CASSQQRQGVPYGYTF.

CDR3 bases: TGTGCCAGCAGACCGACCGGGACTAGCGGGGGCAATGAGCAGTTCTTC. This gives the protein CASRPTGTSGGNEQFF. This chain uses TRBV12-3 or TRBV12-4 with TRBJ2-1; 14 bases are shared with TRBD2. This CDR3 has 16 residues. V shed 6 bases and J 6 bases; nucleotides not matched to a gene: 7.

This chain uses TRBV12-3 or TRBV12-4 with TRBJ1-3, with TRBD1 identical over 9 bases. The CDR3 is 17 residues long. Losses at the gene ends were 6 bases for V and 0 bases for J; bases not matched to a gene: 9. DNA of the CDR3: TGTGCCAGCAGCCCCGGGACAGGGCGAAGCTCTGGAAACACCATATATTTT. Encoded protein: CASSPGTGRSSGNTIYF.

The chain has TRBV7-8 and TRBJ1-2; 9 nucleotides match TRBD1. The CDR3 runs to 12 residues. The junction had 5 bases not matched to a gene; V was cut back by 3 bases and J by 12 bases. In germline, CDR1 is SGHVS, CDR2 FQNEAQ. The CDR3 region has the DNA TGTGCCAGCAGCTTCCCGACAGGGGGTGACACCTTC. This sequence encodes CASSFPTGGDTF. The full variable domain, with the rest looked up from reference TRBV7-8 and TRBJ1-2, is GAGVSQSPRYKVAKRGQDVALRCDPISGHVSLFWYQQALGQGPEFLTYFQNEAQLDKSGLPSDRFFAERPEGSVSTLKIQRTQQEDSAVYLCASSFPTGGDTFGSGTRLTVV.

The chain couples TRBV4-3 to TRBJ1-1; D unclear. Germline CDR1 LGHNA, CDR2 YSLEER. There are 13 residues in the CDR3. Trimming shortened V by 1 base and J by 10 bases, and 13 bases separated the two germline ends. The CDR3 sequence: CASSQVMLGPAFF. The CDR3 bases are TGCGCCAGCAGCCAAGTTATGCTGGGCCCAGCTTTCTTT.

The CDR3 reads CASSQDRSGNTIYF. The CDR3 DNA reads as TGCGCCAGCAGCCAAGATAGATCCGGAAACACCATATATTTT. The chain links TRBV4-3 to TRBJ1-3, with no clear D. Trimming pared 0 bases from V and 4 bases from J, leaving 7 bases between. Per the germline V gene, CDR1 is LGHNA and CDR2 is YSLEER. The CDR3 loop spans 14 amino acids.

Written as DNA, the CDR3 is TGTGCCAGCACCCAGTCAGGCCGTTATGGCTACACCTTC. Amino acid sequence: CASTQSGRYGYTF. The V call is TRBV12-3 or TRBV12-4, the J call TRBJ1-2, with D hard to call. V was shortened by 7 bases and J by 5 bases, with 14 bases between the two germline ends. This CDR3 is built from 13 residues.

The V gene is TRBV5-5, the J gene TRBJ2-5; perhaps TRBD1 as D (7 bases). The end of the DNA is better explained by TRBJ2-7, so the J call may be wrong. There are 15 residues in the CDR3. Germline values: CDR1 SGHKS, CDR2 YYEKEE (reference sequence). The CDR3 protein is CASSRGVQGTYEQYF. DNA for the CDR3: TGTGCCAGCAGCAGGGGGGTACAGGGGACGTACGAGCAGTACTTC.

The rearrangement uses TRBV7-9 and TRBJ2-7; 7 bases are a match to TRBD1. V lost 4 bases and J lost 2; bases outside the gene matches: 11. The CDR3 is made up of 16 amino acids. Per germline, CDR1 SEHNR and CDR2 FQNEAQ (reference sequence). The chain's CDR3 is CASSSQPGTDAYEQYF. DNA for the CDR3: TGTGCCAGCAGCTCCCAACCCGGGACAGATGCCTACGAGCAGTACTTC.

This clonotype was observed at least ten times. The V gene is TRBV27, the J gene TRBJ2-1; D gene uncertain. The assigned J gene may be wrong: the sequence end matches TRBJ2-7 better. Germline assignment: CDR1 MNHEY and CDR2 SMNVEV (reference sequence). There are 13 residues in the CDR3. The CDR3 reads CASSLSSYNEQYF. CDR3 sequence (DNA): TGTGCCAGCAGTTTGAGCTCCTACAATGAGCAGTACTTC.

This chain connects TRBV6-2 or TRBV6-3 to TRBJ1-5; D not resolved. Germline assignment: CDR1 MNHEY and CDR2 SVGEGT. This CDR3 is built from 12 residues. Trimming stripped 2 bases from V and 7 bases from J, with 6 bases between. CDR3 in DNA: TGTGCCAGCAGTTACGAGTACCAGCCCCAGCATTTT. Protein sequence: CASSYEYQPQHF.

This clonotype was seen more than once but under ten times. This rearrangement joins TRBV6-5 to TRBJ2-1, with 9 positions matching TRBD2. Germline loops: CDR1 MNHEY, CDR2 SVGAGI. Losses at the gene ends were 5 bases for V and 4 bases for J; bases not matched to a gene: 6. The CDR3 is 15 residues long. Here the CDR3 DNA reads TGTGCCAGCAGTACCCTAAGCGGGAGGTACAATGAGCAGTTCTTC. The encoded protein is CASSTLSGRYNEQFF.

The J gene is TRBJ2-3, the V gene TRBV29-1; 10 nucleotides agree with TRBD1. V dropped 8 bases and J dropped 4; count of bases not matched to a gene: 12. This CDR3 region has 15 residues. The germline V gene has CDR1 SQVTM and CDR2 ANQGSEA. CDR3 in amino acids: CSTLGEGQGSDTQYF. The CDR3 region has the DNA TGCAGCACCCTCGGGGAGGGACAGGGGTCAGATACGCAGTATTTT.

This clonotype was seen once. V usage is TRBV2 and J usage is TRBJ2-5; D unclear. V was shortened by 1 base and J by 4 bases, with 7 bases between the two germline ends. Germline V gene sequence: CDR1 SNHLY, CDR2 FYNNEI. The CDR3 consists of 13 residues. The CDR3: CASSEVSVETQYF. Written as DNA, the CDR3 is TGTGCCAGCAGTGAAGTCAGTGTAGAGACCCAGTACTTC.

This clonotype occurred a few times. V and J are TRBV5-5 and TRBJ2-3; TRBD2 aligns across 8 bases. The CDR3 loop spans 16 amino acids. The V gene end was trimmed by 0 bases and the J gene end by 1 base; junction bases not matched to a gene: 4. Germline lookup yields CDR1 SGHKS and CDR2 YYEKEE (reference sequence). Here the CDR3 reads CASSLGPTSGTDTQYF. The CDR3 coding sequence is TGTGCCAGCAGCTTGGGTCCGACTAGCGGCACAGATACGCAGTATTTT.

The chain has TRBV29-1 and TRBJ1-1; D perhaps matches TRBD1 (6 bases). The length of the CDR3 is 12 residues. The V and J ends lost 7 bases and 7 bases respectively, with 16 bases between them. Germline V gene lookup returns CDR1 SQVTM and CDR2 ANQGSEA. The CDR3: CSAKGVVVEAFF. The CDR3 coding sequence is TGCAGCGCAAAGGGGGTTGTGGTTGAAGCTTTCTTT.

This clonotype has more than one count but fewer than ten. The J gene is TRBJ2-1, the V gene TRBV6-2 or TRBV6-3; TRBD2 matches 9 bases. Germline V gives CDR1 MNHEY, CDR2 SVGEGT. This CDR3 is built from 17 residues. Trimming took 4 bases from V and 3 from J; bases not matched to a gene: 10. CDR3: CASSFAGGSVFYNEQFF. The CDR3 coding sequence is TGTGCCAGCAGTTTTGCGGGAGGGTCCGTCTTCTACAATGAGCAGTTCTTC.